This T cell receptor (beta chain) was profiled in a study of T cells in Graves' hyperthyroidism and ophthalmopathy. General study points: Ophthalmopathy was identified by the model a median about seven months ahead of onset.

It was RNA transcripts that yielded the amplified TCR beta CDR3 regions. The HTBI primer set drove a first-round RT-PCR of the TCR CDR3. TCRdb independently ran MiXCR on the multiplex PCR reads; one entry per CDR3 protein. The sample records around 660,000 distinct CDR3 sequences, approximately 42% being singletons. Regarding this clonotype: Its target is unknown.

V dropped 5 bases and J dropped 3; count of bases not matched to a gene: 10. The germline V gene has CDR1 ENHRY and CDR2 SYGVKD. This CDR3 spans 16 amino acids. The sample was peripheral blood or thyroid tissue (not recorded which). This clonotype originated in an adult man with Graves' disease, either hyperthyroidism or ophthalmopathy (not recorded which). The chain employs TRBV10-3 and TRBJ1-5; 7 bases match TRBD1. CDR3 coding DNA: TGTGCCATCAGTAAAGGGACAGTCGACAACAATCAGCCCCAGCATTTT. It encodes CAISKGTVDNNQPQHF.